This TCR beta chain was identified during a study of blood T cell repertoires in COVID-19 (dated by TCRdb to 2018 to 2021). Some background on the complete study: Samples covering the acute and convalescent phases of COVID-19 were provided by collaborators in the United States, Italy and Spain. The prospective study material was composed of cDNA or gDNA derived from T cells, B-cell-depleted T cells, or PBMCs. Subjects who had been exposed to COVID-19, were actively infected with it, or had recovered from it provided the deeply sampled blood TCRbeta repertoires that made up the dataset. The repertoires were released in a freely available public database intended as a resource for research on the immune response to SARS-CoV-2. Samples came from the ongoing ImmuneRACE study (first 160 participants) plus 1,254 subjects from 6 global collaborators. Nearly every sample came with metadata listing a de-identified subject ID, COVID-19 status, age in years and sex. Where available, HLA class I and class II types were obtained from metadata supplied by the sample provider rather than from assay-based typing.

TCRbeta CDR3 regions were amplified from genomic DNA using the immunoSEQ Assay, a bias-controlled multiplex PCR. The original methods were these. The number of nucleated cells in each sample was estimated by amplification of reference gene primers within the assay. Sequence reads were collapsed and filtered to measure the absolute abundance of every unique TCRbeta CDR3 rearrangement. For each sample, productive Simpson clonality was calculated as the square root of Simpson's diversity index over productive rearrangements. TCRdb mirrors the immuneACCESS table, restricted to in-frame sequences. Some clones are absent from its copies; in checked studies, under half trace to an unresolved V gene, and the reason for the others is unknown. That table furnishes V, J and clone size, whereas the DNA furnished D and trimming. The sample table shows 65,000 to 90,000 clones, and 87% are seen once. The top ten constitute over 2.5% of the sample.

The investigation overall reported the following: The amount of clinical and demographic metadata varied by source and participant and was provided uncurated.

Whole blood was collected in K2EDTA tubes by collaborating institutions according to the institutions' own protocols. For TCRbeta analysis, collaborator samples were shipped as frozen whole blood, as isolated PBMCs, or as DNA extracted from either sample type. As concerns this clone: It lacks a known antigen. No base-level quality is on record; no much larger clone is a single base apart.

V ends up 3 bases short and J 4 bases short, with an unmatched junction base count of 6. CDR1 GTSNPN and CDR2 SVGIG are derived from the germline V gene (reference sequence). Including cysteine and phenylalanine, the CDR3 has 13 amino acids. Only the CDR3 part of the read is kept: 39 bases, read in frame from the first base. This receptor chain uses TRBV30 and TRBJ2-7; TRBD1 matches 7 bases in the middle. The TCR sequence derives from a woman in her forties or fifties with active or convalescent COVID-19. Sequencing used peripheral blood. The CDR3 here reads CAWSPTGAYEQYF. The DNA reads as follows: TGTGCCTGGAGCCCAACAGGGGCGTACGAGCAGTACTTC.